Below, 20 T cell receptor beta chains from the same sample are listed, as sequenced in a study of blood T cell repertoires in COVID-19. Produced via immunoSEQ multiplex PCR; TCRdb's table is partial and in-frame only. This sample yields 150,000 to 200,000 clones, of which roughly 90% are seen a single time; about 4.8% belongs to the top ten. The sample taken for sequencing was peripheral blood. These receptors were collected from a man aged 25 to 45 with COVID-19, enrolled during active disease.

The rearrangement links TRBV30 to TRBJ1-1; D gene unclear. The CDR3 length is 11 residues. Germline V gene data show CDR1 as GTSNPN and CDR2 as SVGIG (reference sequence). Trimming removed 4 bases from V and 3 bases from J, with 6 bases in between. CDR3 bases: TGTGCCTGGAAGTGGCACACTGAAGCTTTCTTT. This gives the protein CAWKWHTEAFF.

A remark on this clone: A read error may account for a junction end that differs from germline. The chain recombines TRBV12-3 or TRBV12-4 with TRBJ1-1; D is unresolved. The CDR3 has 13 residues. The chain's CDR3 is CASSNGLNIEAFF. Here the CDR3 DNA reads TGTGCCAGCAGTAACGGACTTAACATTGAAGCTTTCTTT.

The V gene is TRBV2, the J gene TRBJ1-1, with D maybe TRBD1 (5 bases). The germline V and J ends were trimmed by 10 bases and 1 base, with 13 bases remaining between them. The germline V gene has CDR1 SNHLY and CDR2 FYNNEI. The CDR3 has 13 residues. CDR3 in amino acids: CAKSTDTNTEAFF. In nucleotides, the CDR3 is TGTGCCAAATCGACAGATACGAACACTGAAGCTTTCTTT.

The chain has TRBV5-1 and TRBJ2-5, with a possible D match to TRBD2 (6 bases). The CDR3 is made up of 17 amino acids. The germline CDR1 and CDR2 sequences are SGHRS and YFSETQ. Trimming stripped 4 bases from V and 1 base from J, with 20 bases between. The chain's CDR3 is CASSQNVARGLQETQYF. The CDR3 DNA follows: TGCGCCAGCAGCCAGAACGTAGCGCGGGGACTCCAAGAGACCCAGTACTTC.

V and J are TRBV5-1 and TRBJ2-2; 9 bases match TRBD1. Germline V gene lookup returns CDR1 SGHRS and CDR2 YFSETQ. J lost 5 bases, V lost 4 bases, and 3 bases had no gene match. The CDR3 totals 14 residues. CDR3: CASSPGQGTGELFF. Here the CDR3 DNA reads TGCGCCAGCAGCCCGGGACAGGGAACCGGGGAGCTGTTTTTT.

Here the CDR3 DNA reads TGCGCCAGCAGCCAAAGTAATGGAGGGTCAGGCTACACCTTC. Protein: CASSQSNGGSGYTF. The V call is TRBV4-1, the J call TRBJ1-2, with unresolved D. The germline V and J ends were trimmed by 2 bases and 8 bases, with 15 bases remaining between them. The CDR3 has 14 amino acids. CDR1 is MGHRA and CDR2 is YSYEKL in the germline V gene.

The chain joins TRBV5-8 to TRBJ2-5; 8 bases fit TRBD1. The junction had 7 bases not matched to a gene; V was cut back by 4 bases and J by 2 bases. The CDR3 is 15 amino acids. Germline V lookup: CDR1 SGHTS, CDR2 YDEGEE. CDR3 sequence (DNA): TGTGCCAGCAGCCCGGGGACAGGCTTTCAAGAGACCCAGTACTTC. This sequence encodes CASSPGTGFQETQYF.

The CDR3 is CATSRDPGSYEQYF. Written as DNA, the CDR3 is TGTGCCACCAGCAGAGATCCGGGGTCCTACGAGCAGTACTTC. This sequence joins TRBV15 and TRBJ2-7; TRBD2 might be the D (5 bases). Trimming removed 0 bases from V and 1 base from J, with 7 bases in between. CDR1 is LNHNV, CDR2 YYDKDF, per germline (reference sequence). This CDR3 spans 14 amino acids.

The chain uses TRBV6-2 or TRBV6-3 and TRBJ2-7; weak D call: TRBD2 (5 bases). CDR3 length: 14 amino acids. V lost 4 bases, J lost 2 bases, and 12 bases lay in between. Germline assignment: CDR1 MNHEY and CDR2 SVGEGT. CDR3 in DNA: TGTGCCAGCAGTTCTCGAATGACTACCTACGAGCAGTACTTC. Its protein product is CASSSRMTTYEQYF.

This chain links TRBV6-2 or TRBV6-3 with TRBJ1-4; 7 bases fit TRBD1. The CDR3 length is 17 residues. Germline V gives CDR1 MNHEY, CDR2 SVGEGT. Trimming cost V 6 bases and J 0 bases; bases outside gene matches: 10. CDR3 sequence reads: CASSDLQGKATNEKLFF. The DNA for the CDR3 is TGTGCCAGCAGCGACTTACAGGGGAAAGCAACTAATGAAAAACTGTTTTTT.

V usage is TRBV5-4 and J usage is TRBJ2-1; 7 positions agree with TRBD1. CDR3 length: 16 residues. Germline V lookup: CDR1 SGHNT, CDR2 YYREEE (reference sequence). J gave up 4 bases and V 0 bases, and 7 bases lay outside the gene matches. The CDR3 loop reads CASSLGGGHVYNEQFF. CDR3 nucleotide sequence: TGTGCCAGCAGCTTGGGAGGGGGCCATGTATACAATGAGCAGTTCTTC.

Only one count was recorded for this clone. This chain links TRBV25-1 with TRBJ1-1, with TRBD1 matching 10 bases. The germline gives CDR1 MGHDK, CDR2 SYGVNS. J was trimmed by 0 bases and V by 6 bases; bases with no gene match: 7. The CDR3 is made up of 16 amino acids. The CDR3 DNA reads as TGTGCCAGCAGCCCCCGGGACAGGGGCTTGAACACTGAAGCTTTCTTT. Amino acids: CASSPRDRGLNTEAFF.

V gene TRBV10-3 combines with J gene TRBJ1-6, with D tentatively TRBD1 (5 bases). The CDR3 runs 16 residues. Trimming pared 0 bases from V and 6 bases from J, leaving 12 bases between. Germline assignment: CDR1 ENHRY and CDR2 SYGVKD. The CDR3 DNA is TGTGCCATCAGTGAGTCGATGGCAGGGATTAATTCACCCCTCCACTTT. The encoded protein is CAISESMAGINSPLHF.

The V and J genes are TRBV20-1 and TRBJ1-1; 8 bases agree with TRBD1. The germline V gene encodes CDR1 DFQATT and CDR2 SNEGSKA (reference sequence). J was trimmed by 1 base and V by 3 bases; bases with no gene match: 7. The CDR3 is 15 residues long. The CDR3 coding sequence is TGCAGTGCTAGTAGGACCGGGACAGGGAACACTGAAGCTTTCTTT. The encoded protein is CSASRTGTGNTEAFF.

V is TRBV9 and J is TRBJ2-1; 8 bases fit TRBD2. The germline CDR1 and CDR2 sequences are SGDLS and YYNGEE. The trim removed 2 bases at V and 0 bases at J, leaving 7 bases unmatched. This CDR3 spans 17 amino acids. CDR3 sequence (DNA): TGTGCCAGCAGCGTCGGCGTAGCGGGGAGCTCCTACAATGAGCAGTTCTTC. The encoded protein is CASSVGVAGSSYNEQFF.

This clone appeared once. This chain uses TRBV5-4 with TRBJ1-4; 7 bases fit TRBD1. The V segment lost 4 bases and the J segment 0 bases; nucleotides outside the gene matches: 9. The germline V gene has CDR1 SGHNT and CDR2 YYREEE (reference sequence). The length of the CDR3 is 17 residues. The CDR3 here is CASSHKQGIATNEKLFF. As DNA, the CDR3 is TGTGCCAGCAGCCACAAACAGGGGATCGCAACTAATGAAAAACTGTTTTTT.

The chain employs TRBV19 and TRBJ1-5, with D maybe TRBD1 (5 bases). This CDR3 contains 19 residues. Germline CDR1 and CDR2: LNHDA and SQIVND (reference sequence). The ends were cut back, 6 bases at V and 1 base at J, with 25 bases in the middle. DNA for the CDR3: TGTGCCAGTAGCCCTCGAATAGACAGCCTCGGGAGGAGCAATCAGCCCCAGCATTTT. It encodes CASSPRIDSLGRSNQPQHF.

V and J are TRBV11-2 and TRBJ2-3; 7 positions agree with TRBD1. The junction had 10 bases not matched to a gene; V was cut back by 5 bases and J by 5 bases. Germline CDR1 SGHAT, CDR2 FQNNGV. The CDR3 length is 15 residues. This chain's CDR3 is CASSTSDRTEDTQYF. CDR3 bases: TGTGCCAGCAGCACTTCGGACAGGACGGAAGATACGCAGTATTTT. Looking up the rest from reference TRBV11-2 and TRBJ2-3 gives the full variable domain: EAGVAQSPRYKIIEKRQSVAFWCNPISGHATLYWYQQILGQGPKLLIQFQNNGVVDDSQLPKDRFSAERLKGVDSTLKIQPAKLEDSAVYLCASSTSDRTEDTQYFGPGTRLTVL.

This sequence joins TRBV20-1 and TRBJ2-7, with TRBD2 as a possible D gene (6 bases). V was shortened by 3 bases and J by 6 bases, with 12 bases between the two germline ends. The CDR3 has 12 residues. Germline CDR1 reads DFQATT; CDR2 reads SNEGSKA (reference sequence). In DNA form, the CDR3 reads TGCAGTGCTAGTGGTACGGGAGTCGAGCAGTACTTC. Its protein is CSASGTGVEQYF.

The rearrangement joins TRBV6-5 to TRBJ2-2; TRBD2 might be the D (5 bases). The germline gives CDR1 MNHEY, CDR2 SVGAGI. CDR3 length equals 14 residues. Trimming shortened V by 10 bases and J by 0 bases, and 12 bases separated the two germline ends. CDR3 in amino acids: CATLREANTGELFF. CDR3 DNA: TGTGCCACCCTGAGGGAAGCGAACACCGGGGAGCTGTTTTTT.